The 24 T cell receptor beta chains below were found in one sample sequenced in a study of shared clonotypes between healthy human individuals. TCRdb's table, derived via immunoSEQ multiplex PCR, lists solely in-frame clones and lacks some. The data contain more than 2 million clones, approximately 94% of them singletons. Naive CD8 cells lacked CD45RO and underwent positive selection for CCR7, leaving out terminally differentiated effector memory CD45RA+ cells. Material for sequencing was naive CD8+ T cells sorted from blood. Receptors originate from a man aged 18 to 29 in good health.

The chain has TRBV30 and TRBJ1-1, with no clear D. Per germline, CDR1 GTSNPN and CDR2 SVGIG (reference sequence). Trimming took off 1 base at V and 6 bases at J, with 6 bases between the two ends. The CDR3 spans 11 residues. CDR3 in DNA: TGTGCCTGGAGTGAAGGGTCTGAAGCTTTCTTT. Amino acid sequence: CAWSEGSEAFF.

This clone showed up just a few times. The same CDR3 arises from other DNA sequences in this sample as well. The chain joins TRBV10-3 to TRBJ2-7; D unresolved. The CDR3 has 12 residues. Deletions cut 4 bases from V and 0 bases from J, with 4 bases between. The V gene's germline CDR1 is ENHRY and CDR2 SYGVKD. The CDR3 sequence: CAISGDSYEQYF. The CDR3 DNA reads as TGTGCCATCAGTGGGGACTCCTACGAGCAGTACTTC.

With respect to this clone: Other DNA sequences in the same sample also yield this CDR3. This chain uses TRBV6-5 with TRBJ1-5; a possible D gene is TRBD1 (6 bases). V was clipped by 0 bases and J by 4 bases, with 10 bases between them. The CDR3 totals 15 residues. Germline CDR1 reads MNHEY; CDR2 reads SVGAGI. The CDR3 DNA follows: TGTGCCAGCAGTTACTCAGGGGGAGGGAATCAGCCCCAGCATTTT. Protein: CASSYSGGGNQPQHF.

The chain is built from TRBV30 and TRBJ2-7; TRBD2 aligns across 7 bases. The V gene's germline CDR1 is GTSNPN and CDR2 SVGIG (reference sequence). With 0 bases clipped from V and 1 base from J, the junction kept 9 bases outside the gene matches. The CDR3 spans 16 residues. For the CDR3, the DNA is TGTGCCTGGAGTGTGGCCGTAAGGGGAGGGTCCTACGAGCAGTACTTC. This translates into CAWSVAVRGGSYEQYF.

The chain recombines TRBV30 with TRBJ1-2; D is unresolved. This CDR3 spans 15 amino acids. Germline CDR1 is GTSNPN and CDR2 is SVGIG (reference sequence). V lost 1 base and J 8 bases, leaving 20 bases between the germline ends. The CDR3 DNA follows: TGTGCCTGGAGTGAGGCATGGCAGAGGGCTGGCGGCTACACCTTC. Translation: CAWSEAWQRAGGYTF.

The V call is TRBV11-2, the J call TRBJ1-2; 12 nucleotides align to TRBD1. Trimming cost V 5 bases and J 4 bases; bases outside gene matches: 8. This CDR3 is built from 16 residues. Germline V gene sequence: CDR1 SGHAT, CDR2 FQNNGV. This CDR3 is CASSPQGTGGPYGYTF. In DNA, the CDR3 is TGTGCCAGCAGCCCCCAAGGGACAGGGGGCCCCTATGGCTACACCTTC.

This clone was seen a single time. V and J are TRBV7-9 and TRBJ2-7; D unclear. The ends were cut back, 2 bases at V and 6 bases at J, with 23 bases in the middle. The germline V gene has CDR1 SEHNR and CDR2 FQNEAQ (reference sequence). CDR3 length: 17 residues. The CDR3 spells CASSLSPSGVYLGEQYF. In DNA form, the CDR3 reads TGTGCCAGCAGCTTATCCCCAAGTGGGGTCTACTTAGGCGAGCAGTACTTC.

The chain combines TRBV18 with TRBJ1-5, with TRBD1 matching over 12 bases. The CDR3 spans 16 residues. With V trimmed by 2 bases and J by 5 bases, 4 bases remained unmatched. CDR1 and CDR2 from the germline V gene are KGHSH and LQKENI. CDR3 region: CASSPSGTGGDQPQHF. CDR3 bases: TGTGCCAGCTCACCATCCGGGACAGGGGGCGATCAGCCCCAGCATTTT.

Points on this clone: The germline gene is not matched at one end of the junction; a read error may be the cause. The identical CDR3 is also encoded by other nucleotide sequences in the sample. J is TRBJ2-5 and V is TRBV6-5; 11 bases match TRBD1. The CDR3 loop spans 16 amino acids. Germline V gene data show CDR1 as MNHEY and CDR2 as SVGAGI. The CDR3 DNA reads as TGTGCCAGCAGTTACTATGGGACAGGGGGATCGGAGACTCAGTACTTC. Amino acids: CASSYYGTGGSETQYF.

This chain uses TRBV29-1 with TRBJ2-7; 8 positions match TRBD2. Germline V lookup: CDR1 SQVTM, CDR2 ANQGSEA. With 6 bases clipped from V and 3 bases from J, the junction kept 4 bases outside the gene matches. This CDR3 has 12 amino acids. CDR3 loop: CSVSGGGYEQYF. Here the CDR3 DNA reads TGCAGCGTCAGCGGGGGCGGCTACGAGCAGTACTTC.

The genes are TRBV11-2 and TRBJ2-7, with TRBD1 as a possible D gene (6 bases). This CDR3 comprises 16 residues. V lost 5 bases, J lost 0 bases, and 17 bases lay in between. Germline values: CDR1 SGHAT, CDR2 FQNNGV. The DNA for the CDR3 is TGTGCCAGCAGCACCGGGTGGCAGGGGAGCTCCTACGAGCAGTACTTC. Protein: CASSTGWQGSSYEQYF.

With regard to this clone: Other nucleotide sequences from this sample produce the same CDR3. This chain connects TRBV19 to TRBJ2-7; 8 positions agree with TRBD1. Looked up from germline, CDR1 is LNHDA and CDR2 is SQIVND (reference sequence). J gave up 5 bases and V 3 bases, and 3 bases lay outside the gene matches. CDR3 length: 13 amino acids. Here the CDR3 reads CASSIQGANEQYF. The DNA of the CDR3 is TGTGCCAGTAGTATTCAGGGGGCGAACGAGCAGTACTTC. The full variable domain, completed using reference TRBV19 and TRBJ2-7, is DGGITQSPKYLFRKEGQNVTLSCEQNLNHDAMYWYRQDPGQGLRLIYYSQIVNDFQKGDIAEGYSVSREKKESFPLTVTSAQKNPTAFYLCASSIQGANEQYFGPGTRLTVT.

The rearrangement uses TRBV6-5 and TRBJ2-2, with a tentative D call TRBD1 (6 bases). Per germline, CDR1 MNHEY and CDR2 SVGAGI. Trimming shortened V by 2 bases and J by 5 bases, and 15 bases separated the two germline ends. CDR3 length equals 16 residues. The CDR3 loop is CASSYPPGHPTGELFF. CDR3 in DNA: TGTGCCAGCAGTTACCCGCCGGGACATCCAACCGGGGAGCTGTTTTTT.

As DNA, the CDR3 is TGTGCCAGCAGTGAAGCAGGGGGCGGTGATACGCAGTATTTT. This encodes CASSEAGGGDTQYF. The chain links TRBV6-4 to TRBJ2-3, with 8 bases aligning to TRBD1. The germline V gene has CDR1 MRHNA and CDR2 SNTAGT. V lost 3 bases to trimming and J lost 6 bases; unmatched junction nucleotides: 5. CDR3 size: 14 residues.

This sequence joins TRBV28 and TRBJ1-5; 8 nucleotides align to TRBD1. The CDR3 has 15 amino acids. Germline V CDR1 and CDR2: MDHEN, SYDVKM. With V trimmed by 6 bases and J by 3 bases, 7 bases remained unmatched. CDR3 bases: TGTGCCAGCAGCTTTGGACAGGGTTTCAATCAGCCCCAGCATTTT. This sequence encodes CASSFGQGFNQPQHF.

The V gene is TRBV4-3, the J gene TRBJ2-1; 8 nucleotides match TRBD2. CDR1 and CDR2 from the germline V gene are LGHNA and YSLEER. Germline trimming cut 0 bases from V and 5 bases from J; bases unmatched to any gene: 6. CDR3 length: 16 amino acids. Written as DNA, the CDR3 is TGCGCCAGCAGCCAAGATCCGTGGCGGGAGGACAATGAGCAGTTCTTC. Translation gives CASSQDPWREDNEQFF.

The gene calls are TRBV7-9 and TRBJ2-1; D may be TRBD1 (6 bases). Between the trimmed V and J ends, which lost 4 bases and 5 bases, there was a span of 6 bases. Per the germline V gene, CDR1 is SEHNR and CDR2 is FQNEAQ (reference sequence). CDR3 size: 12 residues. The DNA of the CDR3 is TGTGCCAGCAGCTCAGGGGACAATGAGCAGTTCTTC. Its protein product is CASSSGDNEQFF.

The chain couples TRBV7-9 to TRBJ1-4, with 8 positions matching TRBD1. CDR3 length equals 16 residues. Germline loops: CDR1 SEHNR, CDR2 FQNEAQ (reference sequence). Trimming at V came to 0 bases and at J to 8 bases, leaving 8 bases not matched to a gene. The DNA for the CDR3 is TGTGCCAGCAGCTTAGCGGCCCCAGGGGGCGAGGAAAAACTGTTTTTT. It yields the protein CASSLAAPGGEEKLFF.

The CDR3 protein is CASSTPAESSYNEQFF. Here the CDR3 DNA reads TGTGCCAGCAGTACCCCAGCGGAGAGCTCCTACAATGAGCAGTTCTTC. The chain has TRBV28 and TRBJ2-1, with D tentatively TRBD2 (5 bases). Germline values: CDR1 MDHEN, CDR2 SYDVKM. The V end lost 5 bases, the J end lost 0 bases, and 14 bases lay between the germline ends. The CDR3 length is 16 residues. Using reference TRBV28 and TRBJ2-1 for the parts outside the CDR3, the full variable domain is DVKVTQSSRYLVKRTGEKVFLECVQDMDHENMFWYRQDPGLGLRLIYFSYDVKMKEKGDIPEGYSVSREKKERFSLILESASTNQTSMYLCASSTPAESSYNEQFFGPGTRLTVL.

The V call is TRBV7-9, the J call TRBJ1-3, with a possible D match to TRBD1 (6 bases). Per germline, CDR1 SEHNR and CDR2 FQNEAQ (reference sequence). The V and J ends lost 5 bases and 4 bases respectively, with 18 bases between them. The CDR3 covers 16 residues. CDR3 in amino acids: CASSPPGPGTGNTIYF. The CDR3 nucleotides are TGTGCCAGCAGCCCCCCCGGCCCCGGGACAGGAAACACCATATATTTT.

V and J are TRBV10-2 and TRBJ2-7; 10 bases are shared with TRBD2. Per germline, CDR1 WSHSY and CDR2 SAAADI. V shed 3 bases and J 4 bases; nucleotides not matched to a gene: 9. The CDR3 covers 16 residues. CDR3 loop: CASSDSKREGTYEQYF. The CDR3 region has the DNA TGCGCCAGCAGTGACTCAAAGCGGGAGGGGACTTACGAGCAGTACTTC.

The chain links TRBV15 to TRBJ1-2; no definite D call. V gave up 1 base and J gave up 4 bases, with 13 bases separating them. CDR3 size: 15 residues. Germline V gene lookup returns CDR1 LNHNV and CDR2 YYDKDF (reference sequence). The CDR3: CATSRVEAPLYGYTF. The CDR3 DNA reads as TGTGCCACCAGCAGAGTCGAGGCGCCCCTCTATGGCTACACCTTC. The whole variable domain, filled in from reference TRBV15 and TRBJ1-2, reads DAMVIQNPRYQVTQFGKPVTLSCSQTLNHNVMYWYQQKSSQAPKLLFHYYDKDFNNEADTPDNFQSRRPNTSFCFLDIRSPGLGDTAMYLCATSRVEAPLYGYTFGSGTRLTVV.

About this clone: Other DNA sequences in the same sample also yield this CDR3. The rearrangement links TRBV27 to TRBJ2-7, with D possibly TRBD1 on 7 matching bases. Germline V gene lookup returns CDR1 MNHEY and CDR2 SMNVEV (reference sequence). There are 14 residues in the CDR3. Trimming took 3 bases from V and 4 from J, leaving 13 bases between them. The CDR3 coding sequence is TGTGCCAGCAGTTTGGGGGCAGGGGGGTACGAGCAGTACTTC. Protein: CASSLGAGGYEQYF.

The V call is TRBV21-1, the J call TRBJ1-5. TRBV21-1 is a pseudogene locus. This CDR3 has 14 amino acids. The CDR3 nucleotides read TGTGCCAGCAGCATGGCGGATTTGAGTCAGCCCCAGCATTTT. It specifies CASSMADLSQPQHF.